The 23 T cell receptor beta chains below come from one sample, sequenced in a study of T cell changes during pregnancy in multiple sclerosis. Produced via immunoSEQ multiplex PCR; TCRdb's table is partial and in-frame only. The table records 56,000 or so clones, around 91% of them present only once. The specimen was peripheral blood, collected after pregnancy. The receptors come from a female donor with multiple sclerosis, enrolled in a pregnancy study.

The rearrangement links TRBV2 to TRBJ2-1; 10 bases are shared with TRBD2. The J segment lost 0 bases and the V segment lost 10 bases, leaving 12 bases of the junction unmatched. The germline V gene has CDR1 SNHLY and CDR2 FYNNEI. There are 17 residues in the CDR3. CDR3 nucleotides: TGTGCCAATCTAGGACTAGCGGCTGCCAGCTCCTACAATGAGCAGTTCTTC. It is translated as CANLGLAAASSYNEQFF.

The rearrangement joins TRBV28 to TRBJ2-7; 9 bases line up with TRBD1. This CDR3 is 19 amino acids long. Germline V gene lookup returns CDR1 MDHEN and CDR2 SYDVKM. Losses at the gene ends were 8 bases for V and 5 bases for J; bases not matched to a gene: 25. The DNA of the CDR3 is TGTGCCAGCGAATTAAGACGAGGGGGACAGGGTATAGTTCCCCACGAGCAGTACTTC. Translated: CASELRRGGQGIVPHEQYF.

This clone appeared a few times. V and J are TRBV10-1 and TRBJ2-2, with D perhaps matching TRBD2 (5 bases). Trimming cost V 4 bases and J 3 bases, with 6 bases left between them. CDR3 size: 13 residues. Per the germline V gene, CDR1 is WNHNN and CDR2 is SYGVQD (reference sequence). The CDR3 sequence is CASSGRDTGELFF. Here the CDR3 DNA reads TGCGCCAGCAGTGGGCGGGACACCGGGGAGCTGTTTTTT.

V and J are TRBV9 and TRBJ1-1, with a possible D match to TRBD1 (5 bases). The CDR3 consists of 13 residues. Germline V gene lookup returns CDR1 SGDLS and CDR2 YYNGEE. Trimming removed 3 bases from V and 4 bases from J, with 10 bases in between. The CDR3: CASSGGGGTEAFF. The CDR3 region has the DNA TGTGCCAGCAGCGGGGGCGGGGGCACTGAAGCTTTCTTT. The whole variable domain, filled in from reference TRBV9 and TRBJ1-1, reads DSGVTQTPKHLITATGQRVTLRCSPRSGDLSVYWYQQSLDQGLQFLIQYYNGEERAKGNILERFSAQQFPDLHSELNLSSLELGDSALYFCASSGGGGTEAFFGQGTRLTVV.

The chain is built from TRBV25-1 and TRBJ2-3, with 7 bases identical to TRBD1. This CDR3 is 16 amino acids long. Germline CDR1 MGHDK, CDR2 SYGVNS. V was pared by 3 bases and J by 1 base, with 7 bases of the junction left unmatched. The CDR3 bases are TGTGCCAGCAGTGATTACTGGACAGGACGCACAGATACGCAGTATTTT. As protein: CASSDYWTGRTDTQYF.

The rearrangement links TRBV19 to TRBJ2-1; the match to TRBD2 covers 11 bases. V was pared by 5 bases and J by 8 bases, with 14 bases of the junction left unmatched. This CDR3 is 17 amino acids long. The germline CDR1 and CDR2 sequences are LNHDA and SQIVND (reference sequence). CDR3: CASSVTSGGHPQHEQFF. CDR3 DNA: TGTGCCAGTAGTGTAACTAGCGGGGGCCACCCGCAGCATGAGCAGTTCTTC.

The CDR3 DNA reads as TGCGCCAGCAGCCAAGGACTGACAGGGGGCCATGAAAAACTGTTTTTT. Its protein product is CASSQGLTGGHEKLFF. This chain uses TRBV4-1 with TRBJ1-4; 10 bases map to TRBD1. Per the germline V gene, CDR1 is MGHRA and CDR2 is YSYEKL. The CDR3 consists of 16 residues. The J segment lost 6 bases and the V segment lost 1 base, leaving 5 bases of the junction unmatched.

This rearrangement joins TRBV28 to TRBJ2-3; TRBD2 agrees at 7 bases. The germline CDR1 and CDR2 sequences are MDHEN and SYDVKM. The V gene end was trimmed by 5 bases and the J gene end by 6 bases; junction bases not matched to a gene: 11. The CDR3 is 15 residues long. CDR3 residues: CASSPRERAGDTQYF. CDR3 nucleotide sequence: TGTGCCAGCAGTCCCCGGGAGCGAGCGGGGGATACGCAGTATTTT.

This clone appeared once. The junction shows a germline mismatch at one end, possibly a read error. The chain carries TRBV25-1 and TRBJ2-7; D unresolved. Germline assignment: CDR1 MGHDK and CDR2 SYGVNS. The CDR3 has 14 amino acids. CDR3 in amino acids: CASSLMGPSHEQYF. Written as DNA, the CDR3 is TGTGCCAGCTCCCTGATGGGCCCCTCCCACGAGCAGTACTTC.

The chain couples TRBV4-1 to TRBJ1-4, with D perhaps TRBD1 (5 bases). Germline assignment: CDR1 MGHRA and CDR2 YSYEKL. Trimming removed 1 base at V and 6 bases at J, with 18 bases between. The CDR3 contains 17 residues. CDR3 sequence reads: CASSQARYSREDEKLFF. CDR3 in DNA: TGCGCCAGCAGCCAAGCACGCTATTCCAGGGAGGATGAAAAACTGTTTTTT.

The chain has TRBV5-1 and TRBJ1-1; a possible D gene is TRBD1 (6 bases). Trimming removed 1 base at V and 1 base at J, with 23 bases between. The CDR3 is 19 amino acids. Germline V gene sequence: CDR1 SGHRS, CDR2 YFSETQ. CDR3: CASSLFPQGPGGTNTEAFF. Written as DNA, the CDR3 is TGCGCCAGCAGCTTGTTCCCCCAGGGGCCGGGAGGAACGAACACTGAAGCTTTCTTT.

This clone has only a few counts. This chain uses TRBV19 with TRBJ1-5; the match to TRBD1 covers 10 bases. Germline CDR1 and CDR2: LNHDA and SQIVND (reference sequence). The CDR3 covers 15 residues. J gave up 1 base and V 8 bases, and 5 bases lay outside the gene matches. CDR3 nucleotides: TGTGCCAGTCGGGACAGGGGTTCGAGCAATCAGCCCCAGCATTTT. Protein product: CASRDRGSSNQPQHF. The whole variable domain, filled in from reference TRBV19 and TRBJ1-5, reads DGGITQSPKYLFRKEGQNVTLSCEQNLNHDAMYWYRQDPGQGLRLIYYSQIVNDFQKGDIAEGYSVSREKKESFPLTVTSAQKNPTAFYLCASRDRGSSNQPQHFGDGTRLSIL.

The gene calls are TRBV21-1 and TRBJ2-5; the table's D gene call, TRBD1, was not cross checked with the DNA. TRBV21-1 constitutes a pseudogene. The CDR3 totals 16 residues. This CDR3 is CASRDGTGVRRETQYF. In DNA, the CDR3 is TGTGCCAGCAGGGACGGGACAGGGGTCAGGAGGGAGACCCAGTACTTC.

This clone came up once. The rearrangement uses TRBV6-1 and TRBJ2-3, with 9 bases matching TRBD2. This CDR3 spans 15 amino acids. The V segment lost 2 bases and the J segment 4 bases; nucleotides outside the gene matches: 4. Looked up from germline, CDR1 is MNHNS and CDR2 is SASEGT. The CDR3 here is CASSELGGGADTQYF. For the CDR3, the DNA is TGTGCCAGCAGTGAATTGGGCGGGGGGGCAGATACGCAGTATTTT.

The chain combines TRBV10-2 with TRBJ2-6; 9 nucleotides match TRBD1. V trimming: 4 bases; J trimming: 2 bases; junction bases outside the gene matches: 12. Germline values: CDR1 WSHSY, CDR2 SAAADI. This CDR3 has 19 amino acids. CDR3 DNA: TGCGCCAGCAGTGGAAACCGGGACAGGGTGCTGACTGGGGCCAACGTCCTGACTTTC. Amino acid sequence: CASSGNRDRVLTGANVLTF.

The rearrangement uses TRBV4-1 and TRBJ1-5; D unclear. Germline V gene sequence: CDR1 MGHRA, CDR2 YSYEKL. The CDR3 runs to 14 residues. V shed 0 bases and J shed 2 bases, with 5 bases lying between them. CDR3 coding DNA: TGCGCCAGCAGCCAAGATGGAGGCAATCAGCCCCAGCATTTT. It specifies CASSQDGGNQPQHF.

The CDR3 loop reads CASSIGGTKNIQYF. The CDR3 bases are TGTGCCAGTAGTATCGGGGGGACCAAAAACATTCAGTACTTC. The chain has TRBV19 and TRBJ2-4; 7 positions match TRBD2. Germline CDR1 LNHDA, CDR2 SQIVND (reference sequence). The CDR3 loop spans 14 amino acids. Unmatched junction bases numbered 1, after V lost 3 bases and J lost 2 bases. The full variable domain, completed using reference TRBV19 and TRBJ2-4, is DGGITQSPKYLFRKEGQNVTLSCEQNLNHDAMYWYRQDPGQGLRLIYYSQIVNDFQKGDIAEGYSVSREKKESFPLTVTSAQKNPTAFYLCASSIGGTKNIQYFGAGTRLSVL.

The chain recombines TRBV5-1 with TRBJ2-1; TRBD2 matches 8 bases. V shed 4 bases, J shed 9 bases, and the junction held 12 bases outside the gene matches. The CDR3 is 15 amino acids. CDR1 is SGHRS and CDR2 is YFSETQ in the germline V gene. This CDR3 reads CASSPGGGPLGEQFF. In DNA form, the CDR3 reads TGCGCCAGCAGCCCGGGGGGGGGCCCTCTAGGTGAGCAGTTCTTC.

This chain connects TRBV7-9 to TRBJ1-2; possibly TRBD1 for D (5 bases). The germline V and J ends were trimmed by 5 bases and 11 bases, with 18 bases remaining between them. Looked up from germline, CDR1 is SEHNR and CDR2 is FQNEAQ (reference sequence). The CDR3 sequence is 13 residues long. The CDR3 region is CASSPGRDSKYTF. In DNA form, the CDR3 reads TGTGCCAGCAGCCCTGGGAGGGACTCTAAGTACACCTTC.

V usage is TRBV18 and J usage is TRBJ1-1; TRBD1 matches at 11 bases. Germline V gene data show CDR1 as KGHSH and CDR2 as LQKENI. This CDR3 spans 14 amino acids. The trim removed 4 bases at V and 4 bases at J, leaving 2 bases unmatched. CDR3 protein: CASSHGQGATEAFF. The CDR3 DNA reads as TGTGCCAGCTCACACGGACAGGGGGCCACTGAAGCTTTCTTT.

The CDR3 is CAFSTGKESPLHF. The CDR3 nucleotides are TGTGCCTTCTCGACAGGGAAGGAGTCACCCCTCCACTTT. V gene TRBV30 combines with J gene TRBJ1-6, with 7 bases that match TRBD1. CDR1 and CDR2 from the germline V gene are GTSNPN and SVGIG (reference sequence). The trim removed 7 bases at V and 10 bases at J, leaving 10 bases unmatched. The CDR3 consists of 13 residues.

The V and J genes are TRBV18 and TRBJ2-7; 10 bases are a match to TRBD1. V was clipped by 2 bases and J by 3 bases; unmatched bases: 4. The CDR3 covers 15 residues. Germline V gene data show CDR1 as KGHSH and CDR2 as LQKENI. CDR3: CASSPMGTGVYEQYF. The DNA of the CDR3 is TGTGCCAGCTCACCAATGGGGACAGGGGTCTACGAGCAGTACTTC.

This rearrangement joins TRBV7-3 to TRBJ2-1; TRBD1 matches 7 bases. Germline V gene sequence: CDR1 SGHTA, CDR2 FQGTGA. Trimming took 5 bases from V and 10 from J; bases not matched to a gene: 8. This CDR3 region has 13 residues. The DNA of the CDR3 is TGTGCCAGCAGCCTCACAACAGGGGAGGAGCAGTTCTTC. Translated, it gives CASSLTTGEEQFF. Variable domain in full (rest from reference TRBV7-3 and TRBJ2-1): GAGVSQTPSNKVTEKGKYVELRCDPISGHTALYWYRQSLGQGPEFLIYFQGTGAADDSGLPNDRFFAVRPEGSVSTLKIQRTERGDSAVYLCASSLTTGEEQFFGPGTRLTVL.